This T cell receptor (beta chain) emerged from a study of T cell responses to AZD1222 COVID-19 vaccine (dated by TCRdb to the early 2020s). Regarding the study in general: AZD1222 recipients given second doses at about 4 weeks or at about 12 weeks were pooled, since spike-specific TCR depth and breadth were not found to differ between the two schedules. TCR sequencing was performed for 230 to 250 trial participants, of whom 200 to 220 were given two doses of AZD1222 and about 25 were given two doses of MenACWY control vaccine. Trial participants were enrolled by age into 18-55, 56-69 and 70-plus year subgroups, with roughly 160, 29 and 62 TCR-sequenced participants respectively. The research as a whole found: CD4 TCRs associated with the vaccine covered the entire spike protein, and the dominant responses were in regions 160-218 and 743-854. Most participants were white British and females outnumbered males, and the authors suggested that clonal diversity may have been underestimated. Epitopes outside the regions mutated in the B.1.351 and B.1.1.7 variants were reportedly recognized by nearly half of the unique spike-specific TCRs. Spike-specific TCR breadth and depth rose significantly after two AZD1222 doses compared with day 0 and with MenACWY recipients. Only a handful of AZD1222 recipients were SARS-CoV-2 seropositive at baseline, limiting conclusions about previously exposed vaccinees. In the small 56-69-year group, the increase in depth fell short of significance, most likely because of low power. Because no day 14 peak-response samples were available, repertoires were characterized only after the peak T cell response.

With respect to this clone: Its antigen remains unidentified. Per-base quality was not reported, and no clone a single base away is much larger than it.

Germline trimming amounts to 2 bases on V and 1 base on J, with 12 as the count of junction bases outside the gene matches. Its CDR3 holds 18 amino acids, cysteine through phenylalanine. The retained sequence is limited to the CDR3, 54 bases, with the frame set at the first base. Per the germline V gene (reference sequence), LGHDT is the CDR1 and YNNKEL is the CDR2. The CDR3 regions of human TCRbeta chains were analyzed by immunosequencing. Per the original workflow: TCRs in the repertoires were matched against a reference library of SARS-CoV-2-specific TCRs that had been generated with the MIRA antigen-specificity platform. Breadth was defined as the fraction of unique TCRs that were SARS-CoV-2-associated. Depth was defined as the fraction of total T cells that were SARS-CoV-2-associated. Using the MIRA data, each spike-specific TCR was mapped to the spike region that the TCR reacts to and placed in a CD4 or CD8 class. Log10-transformed breadth and depth values were compared by one-way ANOVA with Sidak's multiple comparisons tests. TCRdb took over this immuneACCESS table, retaining in-frame rearrangements with V and J assigned. Such tables are incomplete; in checked studies, under half of the missing clones stem from an unresolved V gene, and the remainder is unexplained. The V and J calls and clone size come from that table; D and trimming were worked out from the DNA. This sample lists approximately 180,000 clones; just under 90% were detected once. The ten biggest clones cover under 6.5% of the sample.

The time point label on this specimen signifies: baseline before first vaccination. Samples from vaccinated people were obtained from the UK trials COV001 and COV002, which included a single-blind randomized controlled phase 2/3 trial of AZD1222 (ChAdOx1 nCoV-19) in healthy adults. For TCRbeta chain sequencing, PBMC samples were collected from trial participants at day 0 and at day 28 after the second dose. The TCR originated in an adult in good health. This sequence uses TRBV3-1 (or the pseudogene TRBV3-2) and TRBJ1-1, and 8 junctional nucleotides match TRBD1. The input for sequencing was peripheral blood, taken on day 0 of AZD1222 vaccination. The nucleotide sequence reads TGTGCCAGCAGCCAACCCTACAGGGGGGGCAGATCGAACACTGAAGCTTTCTTT. Its product reads: CASSQPYRGGRSNTEAFF.